Listed below are T cell receptor beta chains from one sample, sequenced in a study of cytomegalovirus exposure and HLA in healthy donors. Assay used: immunoSEQ multiplex PCR; TCRdb lists only in-frame clones, some missing. The table has 110,000 to 150,000 clones, approximately 90% seen once; the top ten hold 0.55% to 0.8%. The sample comprised PBMCs. These receptors came from a man between 18 and 35 years old in good health and CMV-seronegative. Both conserved end residues are part of each CDR3. A D gene is named only where the DNA matches it firmly. Only some rows state a clone size, as once, few, many or a class for expanded clones.

TGTGCCAGCGGGAAGACTAGCGGGGGAACAGATACGCAGTATTTT | CASGKTSGGTDTQYF | 15 | TRBD2 | TRBV2 | once | TRBJ2-3
TGCGCCAGCAGCTTGTCGGCGGGGGGGCGCACAGATACGCAGTATTTT | CASSLSAGGRTDTQYF | 16 | TRBD2 | TRBV5-1 | - | TRBJ2-3
TGTGCCAGCAGTGAAGGTCGCCGAGCTGGAAACACCATATATTTT | CASSEGRRAGNTIYF | 15 | - | TRBV2 | once | TRBJ1-3
TGTGCCAGCAGTCCCTCCGGGGGAGAATCTGGAAACACCATATATTTT | CASSPSGGESGNTIYF | 16 | - | TRBV25-1 | - | TRBJ1-3
TGTGCCTGGAGTCCCCCCGGGACAGGGGGCTTTCAGCCCCAGCATTTT | CAWSPPGTGGFQPQHF | 16 | TRBD1 | TRBV30 | - | TRBJ1-5
TGTGCCAGCAGTTCAGCGGGATTAGCGCAGTATTTT | CASSSAGLAQYF | 12 | TRBD2 | TRBV7-2 | once | TRBJ2-3
TGTGCCAGCTCACCTGGGGCGGCCAACGTCCTGACTTTC | CASSPGAANVLTF | 13 | - | TRBV18 | - | TRBJ2-6
TGTGCCAGCAGCTTCTCCGGGACAGTCACAGATACGCAGTATTTT | CASSFSGTVTDTQYF | 15 | TRBD1 | TRBV5-4 | - | TRBJ2-3
TGTGCCAGCAGCTTACGGGAACCCGGCGGAAGGCACACCTTC | CASSLREPGGRHTF | 14 | - | TRBV7-2 | - | TRBJ1-2
TGTGCCAGCAGCCCGGGGGGATCCTACGAGCAGTACTTC | CASSPGGSYEQYF | 13 | TRBD2 | TRBV6-1 | - | TRBJ2-7
TGTGCCAGTAGTCCCCCATGGGGGACAGGGCTCTATGGCTACACCTTC | CASSPPWGTGLYGYTF | 16 | TRBD1 | TRBV19 | once | TRBJ1-2
TGTGCCAGTGTAAGGAGGGCTGAAGCTTTCTTT | CASVRRAEAFF | 11 | - | TRBV19 | - | TRBJ1-1
TGTGCCACCAGCTCCATCAGAAAATTTAACTATGGCTACACCTTC | CATSSIRKFNYGYTF | 15 | - | TRBV15 | - | TRBJ1-2
TGTGCCAGCATCCCGTATCAGGGACAGACCTACAATGAGCAGTTCTTC | CASIPYQGQTYNEQFF | 16 | TRBD1 | TRBV5-5 | - | TRBJ2-1
TGTGCCACCAGCAGAGAGGGGACAGGGGATCAGCCCCAGCATTTT | CATSREGTGDQPQHF | 15 | TRBD1 | TRBV15 | - | TRBJ1-5
TGTGCCAGCTCACCAGGGGGACAGGGGGGATATGGCTACACCTTC | CASSPGGQGGYGYTF | 15 | TRBD1 | TRBV18 | - | TRBJ1-2
TGTGCCAGCAGTTTTGAGACAGGGAACACCGGGGAGCTGTTTTTT | CASSFETGNTGELFF | 15 | - | TRBV27 | - | TRBJ2-2
TGTGCCTGGAGCATGAACACCTCACGAAACACTGAAGCTTTCTTT | CAWSMNTSRNTEAFF | 15 | - | TRBV30 | few | TRBJ1-1
TGCGCCAGCAGAATTTGGGGCGCGTCGGTCTATGGCTACACCTTC | CASRIWGASVYGYTF | 15 | - | TRBV5-1 | few | TRBJ1-2
TGCGCCAGCAGCTTTACCGAGAGCTCCTACAATGAGCAGTTCTTC | CASSFTESSYNEQFF | 15 | - | TRBV5-1 | - | TRBJ2-1
TGTGCCAGCAGCCTCCGACGGGGGGGGTACACAGATACGCAGTATTTT | CASSLRRGGYTDTQYF | 16 | TRBD2 | TRBV13 | - | TRBJ2-3
TGTGCCAGCAGCTTAATGGACAGGGAATTGCACAATGAGCAGTTCTTC | CASSLMDRELHNEQFF | 16 | TRBD1 | TRBV7-3 | - | TRBJ2-1
TGTGCCAGCAGTGCTTCAGGGGGGGAGACCCAGTACTTC | CASSASGGETQYF | 13 | - | TRBV25-1 | once | TRBJ2-5
TGCAGCTCCCGTTCGGGATGGGACACTGAAGCTTTCTTT | CSSRSGWDTEAFF | 13 | - | TRBV29-1 | - | TRBJ1-1
TGTGCCAGCAGCTTAGCAGGGAATGTGGGCGGGGAGCTGTTTTTT | CASSLAGNVGGELFF | 15 | - | TRBV7-3 | - | TRBJ2-2
TGTGCCAGCAAACTTTCGAACACCGGGGAGCTGTTTTTT | CASKLSNTGELFF | 13 | - | TRBV28 | - | TRBJ2-2
TGTGCCAGTAGTATTGGGGGGACCAGGGTGATCACTGAAGCTTTCTTT | CASSIGGTRVITEAFF | 16 | - | TRBV19 | - | TRBJ1-1